A single sample gave rise to the 9 T cell receptor beta chains below, sequenced in a study of cytomegalovirus exposure and HLA in healthy donors. TCRdb's copy holds only in-frame clones and misses some; the assay was immunoSEQ multiplex PCR. This sample has roughly 300,000 clones, with about nine tenths found just once. The sequenced material came from PBMCs. All receptors derive from a woman younger than 35 in good health and CMV-seronegative.

The chain combines TRBV7-2 with TRBJ1-1, with D possibly TRBD1 on 5 matching bases. This CDR3 is built from 12 residues. Germline CDR1 reads SGHTA; CDR2 reads FQGNSA. Between the trimmed V and J ends, which lost 0 bases and 6 bases, there was a span of 5 bases. The CDR3 DNA reads as TGTGCCAGCAGCTTAGCAGGGGCTGAAGCTTTCTTT. Its protein product is CASSLAGAEAFF.

The chain is built from TRBV2 and TRBJ2-4, with 10 nucleotides matching TRBD1. The CDR3 is 15 residues long. The V segment lost 6 bases and the J segment 7 bases; nucleotides outside the gene matches: 9. Germline CDR1 is SNHLY and CDR2 is FYNNEI. CDR3 protein: CASSARGTGVNIQYF. For the CDR3, the DNA is TGTGCCAGCAGCGCAAGGGGGACAGGGGTTAACATTCAGTACTTC.

This clone was counted once. The V gene is TRBV7-2, the J gene TRBJ2-7; D gene ambiguous. The V and J ends lost 3 bases and 2 bases respectively, with 8 bases between them. The CDR3 consists of 13 residues. Looked up from germline, CDR1 is SGHTA and CDR2 is FQGNSA. In DNA, the CDR3 is TGTGCCAGCAGCTTCCGTGTAACCTACGAGCAGTACTTC. Residues: CASSFRVTYEQYF. The full variable domain, rest sourced from reference TRBV7-2 and TRBJ2-7, is GAGVSQSPSNKVTEKGKDVELRCDPISGHTALYWYRQSLGQGLEFLIYFQGNSAPDKSGLPSDRFSAERTGGSVSTLTIQRTQQEDSAVYLCASSFRVTYEQYFGPGTRLTVT.

This chain connects TRBV28 to TRBJ2-3; 10 nucleotides agree with TRBD2. Unmatched junction bases numbered 8, after V lost 6 bases and J lost 2 bases. The CDR3 extends over 16 amino acids. Germline V CDR1 and CDR2: MDHEN, SYDVKM. The CDR3 DNA is TGTGCCAGCAGGCCAGCCGGGACTAGCGTCACAGATACGCAGTATTTT. It yields the protein CASRPAGTSVTDTQYF.

V usage is TRBV18 and J usage is TRBJ2-7; 9 bases map to TRBD1. There are 17 residues in the CDR3. The V and J ends lost 3 bases and 6 bases, in that order; junction bases with no gene match: 15. Germline CDR1 is KGHSH and CDR2 is LQKENI. The DNA for the CDR3 is TGTGCCAGCTCACCTATCCCCCCCGTGGGACAGGGCACCGAGCAGTACTTC. Translation gives CASSPIPPVGQGTEQYF.

V is TRBV7-2 and J is TRBJ1-3; TRBD1 might be the D (5 bases). Trimming cost V 4 bases and J 4 bases, with 14 bases left between them. Germline CDR1 reads SGHTA; CDR2 reads FQGNSA. This CDR3 spans 15 amino acids. The DNA of the CDR3 is TGTGCCAGCAGCTCCGTAGGGGCAAGAGGAAACACCATATATTTT. It translates to CASSSVGARGNTIYF. Using reference TRBV7-2 and TRBJ1-3 for the parts outside the CDR3, the full variable domain is GAGVSQSPSNKVTEKGKDVELRCDPISGHTALYWYRQSLGQGLEFLIYFQGNSAPDKSGLPSDRFSAERTGGSVSTLTIQRTQQEDSAVYLCASSSVGARGNTIYFGEGSWLTVV.

CDR3 region: CASSLLGDSSYNEQFF. CDR3 bases: TGTGCCAGCAGCTTACTGGGCGATAGCTCCTACAATGAGCAGTTCTTC. The V and J genes are TRBV7-7 and TRBJ2-1; D uncertain. This CDR3 contains 16 residues. Germline lookup yields CDR1 SSHAT and CDR2 FNYEAQ (reference sequence). V was trimmed by 2 bases and J by 0 bases, leaving 11 bases between them.

The J gene is TRBJ1-4, the V gene TRBV6-1; TRBD1 matches 9 bases. Germline lookup yields CDR1 MNHNS and CDR2 SASEGT. The CDR3 length is 14 residues. J lost 6 bases, V lost 5 bases, and 4 bases had no gene match. The CDR3 sequence: CASSRDREDEKLFF. The DNA for the CDR3 is TGTGCCAGCAGTCGGGACAGGGAGGATGAAAAACTGTTTTTT.

The genes are TRBV7-2 and TRBJ1-1, with 9 bases lining up with TRBD1. Unmatched junction bases numbered 10, after V lost 5 bases and J lost 3 bases. The CDR3 is made up of 16 amino acids. Germline loops: CDR1 SGHTA, CDR2 FQGNSA. CDR3 amino acids: CASSQRSGTGYTEAFF. The CDR3 DNA sequence: TGTGCCAGCAGCCAGAGATCCGGGACAGGGTACACTGAAGCTTTCTTT.